This T cell receptor (beta chain) was sequenced during a study of T cell clonotyping in hematopoietic cell transplantation. The time point denotes: recipient sample about 28 days before transplant, after cytoreduction. Trimming at V came to 2 bases and at J to 7 bases, leaving 8 bases not matched to a gene. The CDR3 contains 15 residues. The germline CDR1 and CDR2 sequences are PRHDT and FYEKMQ (reference sequence). Repertoires were generated with immunoSEQ multiplex PCR, while TCRdb's copy carries only in-frame clones and drops some. The data show tens of thousands of clones, around 85% seen once. The clonotype originates from a man between 60 and 75 years old with acute myeloid leukemia. Some clones in this sample may be carry-over from other donors' samples. The sample was peripheral blood mononuclear cells, taken before stem cell transplant. The chain links TRBV13 to TRBJ1-2; 9 bases match TRBD1. The DNA of the CDR3 is TGTGCCAGCAGCTTAAAGGTGGGACAGGGCTCTGGCTACACCTTC. Protein sequence: CASSLKVGQGSGYTF.